Sequencing of this TCR beta chain was carried out in a study of CXCR3-negative and CXCR3-positive naive CD8 T cells. Findings and limits, study-wide: In cryopreserved cells, CXCR3 expression partially decreased, and fresh PBMCs were used in most assays. CXCR3-negative and CXCR3-positive naive cells shared comparable TRBV-TRBJ usage, but memory cells did not. For memory CD8+ cells diversity was much lower, but both naive subsets had comparably high diversity.

The study made its TRB cDNA libraries by 5' RACE, adding UMI labels. TCRdb re-called the 5' RACE reads; every CDR3 protein appears as one record, without DNA. This repertoire includes about 40,000 distinct CDR3 sequences. The CDR3 contains 14 residues. The V gene's germline CDR1 is SQVTM and CDR2 ANQGSEA. About this clonotype: Its matching antigen is unknown.

The chain is built from TRBV29-1 and TRBJ2-1; the D call of TRBD2 rests on TCRdb alone, since no DNA is present to check it. Sample: memory CD8+ T cells from blood. The sequence was collected from a human donor in good health. Some clones in this sample may be carry-over from other donors' samples. Here the CDR3 reads CSVRPEGVYNEQFF.